Listed here are 8 T cell receptor beta chains from one sample, sequenced in a study of cytomegalovirus exposure and HLA in healthy donors. The PCR contained 60 Vbeta and 13 Jbeta primers. Repertoires were generated with immunoSEQ multiplex PCR, while TCRdb's copy carries only in-frame clones and drops some. The sample shows about 140,000 clones, about 76% of them seen only once. Sequenced: PBMCs. All receptors come from a man aged 18-30 years in good health and CMV-seronegative.

The V and J genes are TRBV30 and TRBJ2-5, with a weak D call TRBD2 (5 bases). Germline CDR1 is GTSNPN and CDR2 is SVGIG (reference sequence). The CDR3 runs to 11 residues. The germline V and J ends were trimmed by 4 bases and 5 bases, with 8 bases remaining between them. CDR3 in amino acids: CAWMRAETQYF. CDR3 nucleotide sequence: TGTGCCTGGATGAGGGCGGAGACCCAGTACTTC.

The gene calls are TRBV9 and TRBJ2-2, with TRBD2 identical over 9 bases. The CDR3 is made up of 18 amino acids. V lost 0 bases and J lost 2; bases outside the gene matches: 8. Germline V gene sequence: CDR1 SGDLS, CDR2 YYNGEE. The CDR3 DNA reads TGTGCCAGCAGCGTAGCTAGCGGGGACTCCGTCAACACCGGGGAGCTGTTTTTT. It encodes CASSVASGDSVNTGELFF.

V is TRBV10-2 and J is TRBJ2-5, with 8 bases fitting TRBD2. CDR1 and CDR2 from the germline V gene are WSHSY and SAAADI. The CDR3 is 14 residues long. Trimming removed 6 bases from V and 5 bases from J; junction bases left unmatched: 8. The CDR3 spells CASRTGGPEETQYF. In nucleotides, the CDR3 is TGCGCCAGCAGAACGGGAGGGCCGGAGGAGACCCAGTACTTC.

The chain joins TRBV6-1 to TRBJ2-7, with D uncertain. CDR3 length: 15 residues. Germline CDR1 MNHNS, CDR2 SASEGT. With 1 base removed from V and 0 bases from J, the gap between germline ends came to 10 bases. CDR3 nucleotide sequence: TGTGCCAGCAGTGAAGGAAGAGACTCCTCCTACGAGCAGTACTTC. Amino acid sequence: CASSEGRDSSYEQYF.

The rearrangement uses TRBV7-3 and TRBJ2-3; 7 positions agree with TRBD2. Germline loops: CDR1 SGHTA, CDR2 FQGTGA. Trimming cost V 2 bases and J 2 bases; bases outside gene matches: 4. This CDR3 spans 15 amino acids. The CDR3 protein is CASSLGGGTTDTQYF. The CDR3 region has the DNA TGTGCCAGCAGCTTAGGGGGGGGAACCACAGATACGCAGTATTTT.

The rearrangement uses TRBV28 and TRBJ2-2, with D possibly matching TRBD2 (6 bases). Germline lookup yields CDR1 MDHEN and CDR2 SYDVKM. V lost 6 bases and J 6 bases, leaving 20 bases between the germline ends. This CDR3 spans 16 amino acids. The CDR3 nucleotides read TGTGCCAGCAGAAGATATGGGACTGGATCCGCCGGGGAGCTGTTTTTT. Translation gives CASRRYGTGSAGELFF.

V is TRBV7-3 and J is TRBJ2-2; 8 positions match TRBD2. CDR1 is SGHTA and CDR2 is FQGTGA in the germline V gene. With V trimmed by 2 bases and J by 4 bases, 6 bases remained unmatched. There are 16 residues in the CDR3. The CDR3 sequence: CASSLLAGGGTGELFF. The CDR3 DNA sequence: TGTGCCAGCAGCTTACTTGCGGGGGGAGGCACCGGGGAGCTGTTTTTT.

The V and J genes are TRBV28 and TRBJ1-5, with a possible D match to TRBD1 (5 bases). Germline V gives CDR1 MDHEN, CDR2 SYDVKM. V was shortened by 2 bases and J by 0 bases, with 11 bases between the two germline ends. The CDR3 has 16 residues. The CDR3 DNA is TGTGCCAGCAGTTTAATGGGGGGAGGTAGCAATCAGCCCCAGCATTTT. Translating it yields CASSLMGGGSNQPQHF.